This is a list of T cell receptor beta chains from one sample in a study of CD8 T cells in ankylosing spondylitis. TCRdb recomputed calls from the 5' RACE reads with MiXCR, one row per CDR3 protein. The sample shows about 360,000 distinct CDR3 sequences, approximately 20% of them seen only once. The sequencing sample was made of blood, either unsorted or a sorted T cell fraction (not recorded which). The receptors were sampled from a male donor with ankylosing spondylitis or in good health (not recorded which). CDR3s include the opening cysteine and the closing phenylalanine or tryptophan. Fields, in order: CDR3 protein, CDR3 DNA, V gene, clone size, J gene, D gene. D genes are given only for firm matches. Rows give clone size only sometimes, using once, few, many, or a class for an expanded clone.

CAWSWGEGTQYF TGTGCCTGGAGTTGGGGGGAGGGGACCCAGTACTTC TRBV30 few TRBJ2-5 TRBD2
CASSHAGETQYF TGTGCCAGCAGCCATGCGGGTGAGACCCAGTACTTC TRBV3-1 - TRBJ2-5 -
CASSPAGTQETQYF TGTGCCAGCAGTCCAGCCGGAACACAAGAGACCCAGTACTTC TRBV2 - TRBJ2-5 -
CSVDRKGEDNEQFF TGCAGCGTTGATAGGAAGGGAGAGGACAATGAGCAGTTCTTC TRBV29-1 - TRBJ2-1 -
CASSLGSESNEQFF TGTGCCAGCAGCTTAGGCTCGGAGAGCAATGAGCAGTTCTTC TRBV7-9 - TRBJ2-1 -
CASSRLSTDTQYF TGTGCCAGCAGCCGACTGAGCACAGATACGCAGTATTTT TRBV5-6 - TRBJ2-3 -
CASIGTITDTQYF TGTGCCAGCATAGGGACGATCACAGATACGCAGTATTTT TRBV6-1 - TRBJ2-3 -
CSVAGQGPEQFF TGCAGCGTTGCGGGACAGGGTCCTGAGCAGTTCTTC TRBV29-1 - TRBJ2-1 TRBD1
CASSGLNEQFF TGTGCCAGTAGCGGATTGAATGAGCAGTTCTTC TRBV19 few TRBJ2-1 -
CASSDHSGDEQFF TGCGCCAGCAGTGATCATAGCGGCGATGAGCAGTTCTTC TRBV10-1 - TRBJ2-1 -
CASSSRWGMADTQYF TGTGCCAGCAGCTCCCGGTGGGGGATGGCAGATACGCAGTATTTT TRBV7-9 - TRBJ2-3 -
CASSFGGASSYEQYF TGTGCCAGCAGTTTCGGGGGTGCTAGCTCCTACGAGCAGTACTTC TRBV12-3/TRBV12-4 few TRBJ2-7 -
CASSLEGRTANYGYTF TGTGCCAGCAGCTTGGAGGGGCGCACAGCTAACTATGGCTACACCTTC TRBV5-6 - TRBJ1-2 -
CASSIGSGSGELFF TGTGCCAGCAGTATCGGGTCGGGGTCCGGGGAGCTGTTTTTT TRBV12-3/TRBV12-4 - TRBJ2-2 -
CASSQLDVVAKNIQYF TGCGCCAGCAGCCAACTGGACGTCGTAGCCAAAAACATTCAGTACTTC TRBV4-1 few TRBJ2-4 -
CASSPGTSLTDTQYF TGTGCCAGCAGCCCCGGGACTAGTCTTACAGATACGCAGTATTTT TRBV7-3 few TRBJ2-3 TRBD2
CASSPGTSYSNQPQHF TGTGCCAGCAGTCCCGGGACATCATATAGCAATCAGCCCCAGCATTTT TRBV12-3/TRBV12-4 - TRBJ1-5 -
CASRRKASSDMNTGELFF TGTGCCAGCAGACGCAAAGCCTCTAGCGACATGAACACCGGGGAGCTGTTTTTT TRBV3-1 few TRBJ2-2 -
CASSLGLGRAATEAFF TGTGCCAGCAGCTTAGGTCTGGGCAGGGCTGCGACTGAAGCTTTCTTT TRBV7-9 - TRBJ1-1 -
CASSPGQTSNQPQHF TGTGCCAGCAGTCCAGGACAGACTAGCAATCAGCCCCAGCATTTT TRBV12-3/TRBV12-4 many TRBJ1-5 -
CASSADSPGEQFF TGTGCCAGCAGTGCTGACAGCCCGGGCGAGCAGTTCTTC TRBV12-3/TRBV12-4 - TRBJ2-1 -
CSVAGGPAFF TGCAGCGTAGCGGGCGGACCGGCTTTCTTT TRBV29-1 few TRBJ1-1 -
CASSLRTSGYNEQFF TGTGCCAGCAGCCTCCGGACTAGCGGGTACAATGAGCAGTTCTTC TRBV7-8 - TRBJ2-1 TRBD2
CASSRPDSRETQYF TGTGCCAGCAGCCGACCTGACTCCAGGGAGACCCAGTACTTC TRBV7-9 many TRBJ2-5 -
CSVEDYLTEVPQETQYF TGCAGCGTTGAAGATTATTTGACAGAAGTTCCCCAAGAGACCCAGTACTTC TRBV29-1 few TRBJ2-5 -
CASSATGAYYGYTF TGTGCCAGCAGTGCAACAGGAGCTTACTATGGCTACACCTTC TRBV6-1 - TRBJ1-2 -
CAAAFGRGTEPGPDTQYF TGTGCCGCTGCTTTCGGCCGTGGGACAGAGCCGGGCCCAGATACGCAGTATTTT TRBV12-3/TRBV12-4 few TRBJ2-3 TRBD1
CSVLRESTQYF TGCAGCGTCTTGCGGGAGAGTACGCAGTATTTT TRBV29-1 - TRBJ2-3 TRBD2
CASRPPGLVETQYF TGTGCCAGCCGTCCGCCCGGTTTAGTGGAGACCCAGTACTTC TRBV27 - TRBJ2-5 -
CASSLLGRQDQETQYF TGTGCCAGCAGCTTACTCGGCCGACAGGACCAAGAGACCCAGTACTTC TRBV7-2 - TRBJ2-5 -
CASRPATDTQYF TGTGCCAGCCGTCCGGCCACAGATACGCAGTATTTT TRBV28 - TRBJ2-3 -
CASSLVVRAETQYF TGTGCCAGCAGTTTAGTAGTTAGAGCAGAGACCCAGTACTTC TRBV12-3/TRBV12-4 few TRBJ2-5 -
CASTGGSYNEQFF TGTGCCAGCACAGGGGGGTCCTACAATGAGCAGTTCTTC TRBV6-1 few TRBJ2-1 -
CASSLGGGYQPQHF TGTGCCAGCAGCCTTGGGGGGGGCTATCAGCCCCAGCATTTT TRBV6-1 - TRBJ1-5 -
CASSFPGTGGNEQFF TGTGCCAGCAGTTTCCCCGGGACAGGGGGCAATGAGCAGTTCTTC TRBV12-3/TRBV12-4 many TRBJ2-1 TRBD1
CASSLAGPGQGMNF TGTGCCAGCAGCTTAGCGGGCCCGGGACAGGGGATGAATTTT TRBV7-9 few TRBJ2-3 TRBD1
CASSLAGDGITEAFF TGTGCCAGCAGTTTAGCGGGGGACGGGATTACTGAAGCTTTCTTT TRBV12-3/TRBV12-4 few TRBJ1-1 -
CASSADEEQFF TGTGCCAGCAGTGCTGACGAAGAGCAGTTCTTC TRBV12-3/TRBV12-4 - TRBJ2-1 -
CASSLDVGEQFF TGTGCCAGCAGTTTAGACGTCGGTGAGCAGTTCTTC TRBV28 - TRBJ2-1 -
CASSSITHTEAFF TGTGCCAGCAGTTCCATCACCCACACTGAAGCTTTCTTT TRBV6-2/TRBV6-3 - TRBJ1-1 -